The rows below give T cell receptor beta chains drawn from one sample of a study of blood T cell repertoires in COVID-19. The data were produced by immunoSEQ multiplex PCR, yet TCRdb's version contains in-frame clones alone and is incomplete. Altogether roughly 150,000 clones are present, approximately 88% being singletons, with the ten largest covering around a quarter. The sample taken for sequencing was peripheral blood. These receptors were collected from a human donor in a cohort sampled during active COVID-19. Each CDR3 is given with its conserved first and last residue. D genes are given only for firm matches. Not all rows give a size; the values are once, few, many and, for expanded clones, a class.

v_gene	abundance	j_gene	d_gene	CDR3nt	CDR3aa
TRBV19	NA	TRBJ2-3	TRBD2	TGTGCCAGTAGTATGAGGCCGGGGGGGCCAGATACGCAGTATTTT	CASSMRPGGPDTQYF
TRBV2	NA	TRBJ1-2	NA	TGTGCCAGCAGACGAGACATTACGTATGGCTACACCTTC	CASRRDITYGYTF
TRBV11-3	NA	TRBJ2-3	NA	TGTGCCAGCAGCCTACAGGGAACTAGCACAGATACGCAGTATTTT	CASSLQGTSTDTQYF
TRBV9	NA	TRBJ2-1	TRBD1	TGTGCCAGCTCGACAGGGAACAATGAGCAGTTCTTC	CASSTGNNEQFF
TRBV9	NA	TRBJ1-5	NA	TGTGCCAGCAGCGTAGGGCAGAATCAGCCCCAGCATTTT	CASSVGQNQPQHF
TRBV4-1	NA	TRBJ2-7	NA	TGCGCCAGCAGCCAAGACCCTCGGACACTTTCCGAGCAGTACTTC	CASSQDPRTLSEQYF
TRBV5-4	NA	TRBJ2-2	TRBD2	TGTGCCAGCAGCTACGGACTAGCGGGGGTTAACACCGGGGAGCTGTTTTTT	CASSYGLAGVNTGELFF
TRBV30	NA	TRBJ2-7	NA	TGTGCCTGGAGCGCGGGGTGGGGCTACGAGCAGTACTTC	CAWSAGWGYEQYF
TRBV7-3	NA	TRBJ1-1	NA	TGTGCCAGCAGCTTAACAGGGGGCACTGAAGCTTTCTTT	CASSLTGGTEAFF
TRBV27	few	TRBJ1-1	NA	TGTGCCAGCAGTTTAGACAGGACCGTTCAAGCTTTCTTT	CASSLDRTVQAFF
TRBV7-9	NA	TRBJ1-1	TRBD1	TGTGCCAGCAGCATGACAGGGGCAGGCACTGAAGCTTTCTTT	CASSMTGAGTEAFF
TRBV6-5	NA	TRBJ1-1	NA	TGTGCCAGCAGTTACTCGAGAGGGATGAACACTGAAGCTTTCTTT	CASSYSRGMNTEAFF
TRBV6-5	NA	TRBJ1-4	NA	TGTGCCAGCAGCAACGCAACCCCGGTGAAACTGTTTTTT	CASSNATPVKLFF
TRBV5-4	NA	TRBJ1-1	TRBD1	TGTGCCAGCAACCTTAAGGGACAGATTAACACTGAAGCTTTCTTT	CASNLKGQINTEAFF
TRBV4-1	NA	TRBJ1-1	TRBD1	TGCGCCAGCAGCCAAGCGGACAGGGGGCATGAAGGGACTGAAGCTTTCTTT	CASSQADRGHEGTEAFF
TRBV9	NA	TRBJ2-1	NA	TGTGCCAGCAGCGTAGCTACCACTCCTTACAATGAGCAGTTCTTC	CASSVATTPYNEQFF
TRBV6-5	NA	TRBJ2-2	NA	TGTGCCAGCAGCTTGAGACTCGCGAACACCGGGGAGCTGTTTTTT	CASSLRLANTGELFF
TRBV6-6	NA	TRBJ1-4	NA	TGTGCCAGCAGTTCCACAGGGTTAGAACTGTTTTTT	CASSSTGLELFF
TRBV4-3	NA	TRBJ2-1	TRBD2	TGCGCCAGCAGCCAAAATCCTCGGACCGCTAGCGGAGAGCAGTTCTTC	CASSQNPRTASGEQFF
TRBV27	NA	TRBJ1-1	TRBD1	TGTGCCAGCAGTTTAGCGGGGCAAGGGGGCAACACTGAAGCTTTCTTT	CASSLAGQGGNTEAFF
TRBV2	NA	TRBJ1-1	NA	TGTGCCAGCAGGATAGAAATGAACACTGAAGCTTTCTTT	CASRIEMNTEAFF
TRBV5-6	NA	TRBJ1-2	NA	TGTGCCAGCAGCCCTACAGGACAGACCTATGGCTACACCTTC	CASSPTGQTYGYTF